The next 4 T cell receptor beta chains were all read from a single sample in a study of blood T cell repertoires in COVID-19. Sequencing was performed with immunoSEQ multiplex PCR; in TCRdb, only in-frame clones are kept and a portion is missing. The sample has tens of thousands of clones, around 92% seen once; the top ten hold approximately 1.5%. Specimen: peripheral blood. Receptors originate from a man in his fifties or sixties with acute or convalescent COVID-19.

This chain links TRBV11-2 with TRBJ1-1, with D uncertain. CDR1 is SGHAT, CDR2 FQNNGV, per germline. The length of the CDR3 is 13 residues. V gave up 3 bases and J gave up 3 bases, with 8 bases separating them. The CDR3 region is CASSFAGDTEAFF. As DNA, the CDR3 is TGTGCCAGCAGCTTCGCGGGCGACACTGAAGCTTTCTTT.

The DNA for the CDR3 is TGTGCCAGTAGTATAGGTCAGTCATTCCAAGAGACCCAGTACTTC. It codes for CASSIGQSFQETQYF. This chain uses TRBV19 with TRBJ2-5; no firm D call. The CDR3 extends over 15 amino acids. V gave up 1 base and J gave up 1 base, with 10 bases separating them. Germline V CDR1 and CDR2: LNHDA, SQIVND (reference sequence).

This chain joins TRBV29-1 and TRBJ1-2; D is possibly TRBD1 (6 bases). The CDR3 spans 11 residues. The germline V gene has CDR1 SQVTM and CDR2 ANQGSEA. V dropped 7 bases and J dropped 4 bases, with 10 bases sitting between them. CDR3 nucleotides: TGCAGCGCGGGGGCTGCCTATGGCTACACCTTC. It translates to CSAGAAYGYTF.

The genes are TRBV18 and TRBJ2-7; D may be TRBD2 (6 bases). Trimming cost V 6 bases and J 4 bases, with 19 bases left between them. This CDR3 contains 15 residues. The germline CDR1 and CDR2 sequences are KGHSH and LQKENI. CDR3 sequence (DNA): TGTGCCAGCTCTGCCGCGGGGTTGGAGAAGTACGAGCAGTACTTC. Translating it yields CASSAAGLEKYEQYF.